A single sample gave rise to the 13 T cell receptor beta chains below, sequenced in a study of T cells in Graves' hyperthyroidism and ophthalmopathy. What was amplified from RNA transcripts were TCR beta CDR3 regions. HTBI primers drove first-round RT-PCR of the TCR CDR3. Each CDR3 protein gets one entry after TCRdb re-called the multiplex PCR reads with MiXCR. Of over 450,000 distinct CDR3 sequences in the sample, around 14% are singletons; the top ten hold about a sixth. The sample consisted of blood. These receptor sequences come from a woman between 18 and 30 years old with Graves' hyperthyroidism.

Only a few counts were recorded for this clonotype. The chain links TRBV28 to TRBJ2-7; D is ambiguous. Between the trimmed V and J ends, which lost 9 bases and 2 bases, there was a span of 5 bases. Germline V lookup: CDR1 MDHEN, CDR2 SYDVKM. This CDR3 is built from 10 residues. In DNA, the CDR3 is TGTGCCAGTGGGACCTACGAGCAGTACGTC. Translated: CASGTYEQYV.

In regard to this clonotype: The germline gene is not matched at one end of the junction; a read error may be the cause. The CDR3 is CASGLATGEDEQYF. For the CDR3, the DNA is TGTGCTAGTGGTTTGGCGACAGGGGAGGACGAACAGTACTTC. The V gene is TRBV12-5, the J gene TRBJ2-7; 8 nucleotides line up with TRBD1. The CDR3 spans 14 residues. Germline V gene sequence: CDR1 LGHNT, CDR2 FRNRAP.

CDR3 residues: CASSPPAGGRYNEQFF. As DNA, the CDR3 is TGTGCCAGCAGCCCCCCAGCGGGAGGTCGATACAATGAGCAGTTCTTC. V and J are TRBV7-9 and TRBJ2-1; 9 bases line up with TRBD2. This CDR3 spans 16 amino acids. J lost 4 bases, V lost 5 bases, and 9 bases had no gene match. From germline, CDR1 is SEHNR and CDR2 FQNEAQ (reference sequence).

This clonotype was seen ten or more times. The chain links TRBV7-8 to TRBJ1-5; 9 nucleotides line up with TRBD1. The CDR3 length is 15 residues. Germline trimming cut 0 bases from V and 5 bases from J; bases unmatched to any gene: 2. Germline V gene data show CDR1 as SGHVS and CDR2 as FQNEAQ. CDR3 residues: CASSLARTGDQPQHF. CDR3 bases: TGTGCCAGCAGCTTAGCGCGGACAGGGGATCAGCCCCAGCATTTT.

This clonotype has just a few counts. V is TRBV24-1 and J is TRBJ2-2; perhaps TRBD2 as D (6 bases). V dropped 2 bases and J dropped 6 bases, with 12 bases sitting between them. The CDR3 covers 15 residues. Germline V gene data show CDR1 as KGHDR and CDR2 as SFDVKD. The CDR3 region is CATSDSEGFPGELFF. The CDR3 region has the DNA TGTGCCACCAGTGATTCGGAGGGATTCCCCGGGGAGCTGTTTTTT.

This clonotype was counted at least ten times. The chain joins TRBV11-2 to TRBJ2-2; D not certain. V was pared by 6 bases and J by 4 bases, with 6 bases between. Germline CDR1 and CDR2: SGHAT and FQNNGV. The CDR3 is made up of 12 amino acids. The CDR3 nucleotides are TGTGCCAGCAGGGATGGCACCGGGGAGCTGTTTTTT. It specifies CASRDGTGELFF.

In its sample, this clonotype was seen many times. This chain connects TRBV12-3 or TRBV12-4 to TRBJ2-7; 8 bases map to TRBD1. Trimming at V came to 5 bases and at J to 4 bases, leaving 4 bases not matched to a gene. The CDR3 is 13 residues long. The CDR3 nucleotides are TGTGCCAGCAGTACAGGGGGACCGTACGAGCAGTACGTC. Translated: CASSTGGPYEQYV.

This clonotype has only a few counts. This rearrangement joins TRBV9 to TRBJ2-1; TRBD2 might be the D (5 bases). This CDR3 contains 15 residues. V was cut by 3 bases and J by 5 bases, with 15 bases left in between. Germline V gives CDR1 SGDLS, CDR2 YYNGEE. The CDR3 DNA reads as TGTGCCAGCAGCGAACTAGTTGGAGTTAACAATGAGCAGTTCTTC. Its translation: CASSELVGVNNEQFF.

This clonotype occurred many times. The chain is built from TRBV10-3 and TRBJ1-1; no clear D gene. The CDR3 consists of 15 residues. Germline V gene data show CDR1 as ENHRY and CDR2 as SYGVKD. V was trimmed by 7 bases and J by 1 base, leaving 16 bases between them. The CDR3 DNA reads as TGTGCCATCAAGGGCCAGGTGGTGGGGAACACTGAAGCTTTCTTT. Protein sequence: CAIKGQVVGNTEAFF.

This chain joins TRBV9 and TRBJ2-5; the D gene could be TRBD1 or TRBD2 (7 bases each). Trimming removed 5 bases at V and 0 bases at J, with 17 bases between. Germline V lookup: CDR1 SGDLS, CDR2 YYNGEE. The CDR3 contains 16 residues. CDR3 amino acids: CASSREGGGYQETQYF. The CDR3 DNA reads as TGTGCCAGCAGTAGGGAGGGAGGGGGCTACCAAGAGACCCAGTACTTC.

In this sample, this clonotype turned up many times. The V call is TRBV5-1, the J call TRBJ2-4; maybe TRBD2 (5 bases). There are 17 residues in the CDR3. V lost 0 bases, J lost 1 base, and 14 bases lay in between. Germline V gives CDR1 SGHRS, CDR2 YFSETQ. CDR3 sequence reads: CASSLGTSFIAKNIQYF. The CDR3 coding sequence is TGCGCCAGCAGCTTGGGTACTAGTTTCATCGCCAAAAACATTCAGTACTTC.

This clonotype was recorded many times. V usage is TRBV20-1 and J usage is TRBJ2-1, with 11 bases lining up with TRBD2. J gave up 2 bases and V 5 bases, and 20 bases lay outside the gene matches. Germline V lookup: CDR1 DFQATT, CDR2 SNEGSKA (reference sequence). There are 20 residues in the CDR3. The CDR3 loop reads CSASGLLGTSGLGAYNEQFF. The CDR3 region has the DNA TGCAGTGCTTCGGGATTATTAGGGACTAGCGGATTAGGGGCCTACAATGAGCAGTTCTTC.

In this sample, this clonotype turned up a few times. The V call is TRBV7-9, the J call TRBJ2-3, with D possibly TRBD2 on 6 matching bases. The CDR3 contains 10 residues. Germline loops: CDR1 SEHNR, CDR2 FQNEAQ (reference sequence). V lost 11 bases and J lost 6, with 9 bases in between. The CDR3 DNA follows: TGTGCCGTCCGGGAGGATACGCAGTATTTT. This translates into CAVREDTQYF.